The 27 T cell receptor beta chains below all came from one sample that was sequenced in a study of T cell repertoires in aging, cancer and after chemotherapy (dated by TCRdb to the late 2010s). The sequencing machine was an Illumina MiSeq. Using a mixed TRB-A/B primer pool, multiplex touch-down PCR amplified rearranged TRB sequences covering the V, D and J segments. TCRdb trimmed the raw reads at Q25, called clones with MiXCR and kept productive beta chains. Each record represents a unique CDR3 protein, reported with the most common genes and DNA among its rows. Within this sample are 8,000 to 10,000 distinct CDR3 sequences, with less than 35% of them counted one time only. The ten biggest clones cover roughly 4% of the sample. Genomic DNA extracted from peripheral blood, rather than sorted cells or RNA, was used as the source for amplification of TCR beta rearrangements. Sequencing used blood. These receptors were obtained from a human donor in good health.

This clonotype has just a few counts. The rearrangement joins TRBV6-2 or TRBV6-3 to TRBJ2-5; no clear D gene. Trimming removed 2 bases at V and 1 base at J, with 8 bases between. CDR1 and CDR2 from the germline V gene are MNHEY and SVGEGT. The CDR3 contains 14 residues. The CDR3 nucleotides read TGTGCCAGCAGTTACCTGCGAGGCCAAGAGACCCAGTACTTC. Translating gives CASSYLRGQETQYF.

This clonotype occurred a few times. The gene calls are TRBV5-6 and TRBJ2-1, with D perhaps TRBD2 (7 bases). The CDR3 consists of 15 residues. V dropped 1 base and J dropped 4 bases, with 12 bases sitting between them. The germline V gene encodes CDR1 SGHDT and CDR2 YYEEEE. The CDR3 region has the DNA TGTGCCAGCAGCTTGCCAGGGGAGGGTTACAATGAGCAGTTCTTC. It translates to CASSLPGEGYNEQFF.

This chain uses TRBV12-3 or TRBV12-4 with TRBJ1-1; D remains ambiguous. The CDR3 is 15 residues long. The V end was cut by 1 base, the J end by 1 base, with 10 bases between. The DNA of the CDR3 is TGTGCCAGCAGTTTAGGCGGACGGTCGAACACTGAAGCTTTCTTT. As protein: CASSLGGRSNTEAFF.

The chain is built from TRBV6-6 and TRBJ1-2, with 10 bases aligning to TRBD1. Germline CDR1 is MNHNY and CDR2 is SVGAGI (reference sequence). The CDR3 runs to 13 residues. V shed 6 bases, J shed 3 bases, and the junction held 1 base outside the gene matches. The DNA of the CDR3 is TGTGCCAGCAGGGGACAGGGGTACTATGGCTACACCTTC. Translation: CASRGQGYYGYTF.

By sample fraction, this clonotype is medium-sized. The chain employs TRBV19 and TRBJ2-7; the D is unclear. The CDR3 length is 13 residues. Trimming cost V 5 bases and J 2 bases, with 10 bases left between them. In germline, CDR1 is LNHDA, CDR2 SQIVND (reference sequence). The chain's CDR3 is CASSQDGTYEQYF. The DNA for the CDR3 is TGTGCCAGTAGTCAGGACGGAACCTACGAGCAGTACTTC.

The V and J genes are TRBV19 and TRBJ1-1; D is unclear. The CDR3 extends over 12 amino acids. V lost 4 bases to trimming and J lost 8 bases, with 11 bases between them. CDR1 and CDR2 from the germline V gene are LNHDA and SQIVND (reference sequence). Written as DNA, the CDR3 is TGTGCCAGTAGTAGGGCGCGCCTAGAAGCTTTCTTT. The encoded protein is CASSRARLEAFF.

The gene calls are TRBV29-1 and TRBJ1-2; D not resolved. Trimming left V 0 bases short and J 8 bases short, with 10 bases between. In germline, CDR1 is SQVTM, CDR2 ANQGSEA. This CDR3 region has 12 residues. CDR3 nucleotides: TGCAGCGTTGAAGATCAGGCGGGCGGCTACACCTTC. It translates to CSVEDQAGGYTF.

The V call is TRBV24-1, the J call TRBJ2-7; possible D gene TRBD1, 6 bases. Germline loops: CDR1 KGHDR, CDR2 SFDVKD. This CDR3 has 14 residues. V was shortened by 3 bases and J by 2 bases, with 10 bases between the two germline ends. The CDR3 sequence is CATSDTGITYEQYF. CDR3 bases: TGTGCCACCAGTGATACAGGGATTACCTACGAGCAGTACTTC.

The chain links TRBV15 to TRBJ2-1; the D is unclear. Per the germline V gene, CDR1 is LNHNV and CDR2 is YYDKDF (reference sequence). Trimming took off 0 bases at V and 0 bases at J, with 15 bases between the two ends. The CDR3 is 18 amino acids. The CDR3 DNA follows: TGTGCCACCAGCAGAGATGACTCTGTGGCCGTCTCCTACAATGAGCAGTTCTTC. The encoded protein is CATSRDDSVAVSYNEQFF. Full variable domain (outside the CDR3, taken from reference TRBV15 and TRBJ2-1): DAMVIQNPRYQVTQFGKPVTLSCSQTLNHNVMYWYQQKSSQAPKLLFHYYDKDFNNEADTPDNFQSRRPNTSFCFLDIRSPGLGDTAMYLCATSRDDSVAVSYNEQFFGPGTRLTVL.

The CDR3 DNA reads TGCAGTGCTAGACTGGACAGAGCCTATGGCTACACCTTC. This codes for CSARLDRAYGYTF. The genes are TRBV20-1 and TRBJ1-2; weak D call: TRBD1 (6 bases). This CDR3 comprises 13 residues. The germline V and J ends were trimmed by 2 bases and 4 bases, with 11 bases remaining between them. Looked up from germline, CDR1 is DFQATT and CDR2 is SNEGSKA (reference sequence).

This clonotype has only one observation. Relative to the germline gene, one junction end is altered; a read error may explain this. The J gene is TRBJ2-3, the V gene TRBV7-2, with D possibly being TRBD1 (5 bases). CDR1 is SGHTA, CDR2 FQGNSA, per germline. The CDR3 length is 13 residues. CDR3 amino acids: CASSLGKTDTKYF. CDR3 DNA sequence: TGTGCCAGCAGCTTAGGGAAGACAGATACGAAGTATTTT.

The V call is TRBV12-3 or TRBV12-4, the J call TRBJ1-5; D gene unclear. The CDR3 extends over 14 amino acids. The V end was cut by 1 base, the J end by 3 bases, with 7 bases between. The CDR3: CASSLGGTNQPQHF. The CDR3 region has the DNA TGTGCCAGCAGTTTAGGAGGTACCAATCAGCCCCAGCATTTT.

The rearrangement joins TRBV20-1 to TRBJ2-1, with D possibly matching TRBD2 (6 bases). Germline lookup yields CDR1 DFQATT and CDR2 SNEGSKA (reference sequence). V was trimmed by 4 bases and J by 4 bases, leaving 17 bases between them. The CDR3 covers 15 residues. The CDR3, as DNA: TGCAGTGCTACCCGACCGGGACTGGCTTACAATGAGCAGTTCTTC. Translated, it gives CSATRPGLAYNEQFF.

The J gene is TRBJ1-1, the V gene TRBV7-2; TRBD1 matches at 7 bases. Trimming at V came to 5 bases and at J to 5 bases, leaving 11 bases not matched to a gene. The length of the CDR3 is 15 residues. The germline gives CDR1 SGHTA, CDR2 FQGNSA. CDR3 sequence reads: CASSHRQGHRTEAFF. CDR3 coding DNA: TGTGCCAGCAGCCATAGACAGGGACATCGGACTGAAGCTTTCTTT.

The chain uses TRBV11-1 and TRBJ1-2; D is perhaps TRBD1 (6 bases). This CDR3 is 14 amino acids long. Between the trimmed V and J ends, which lost 4 bases and 5 bases, there was a span of 14 bases. Per the germline V gene, CDR1 is SGHAT and CDR2 is FQDESV (reference sequence). The CDR3, as DNA: TGTGCCAGCAGCTCCTTACAGGGCCGGTATGGCTACACCTTC. Protein sequence: CASSSLQGRYGYTF.

The chain couples TRBV12-3 or TRBV12-4 to TRBJ1-2, with TRBD1 matching over 7 bases. This CDR3 is 13 amino acids long. V was clipped by 6 bases and J by 1 base; unmatched bases: 2. DNA for the CDR3: TGTGCCAGCAGGGGACAGTTTAACTATGGCTACACCTTC. Amino acids: CASRGQFNYGYTF.

J is TRBJ2-1 and V is TRBV18; TRBD2 aligns across 8 bases. CDR3 size: 14 residues. The ends lost 3 bases at V and 8 bases at J; junction bases unmatched: 6. Germline CDR1 reads KGHSH; CDR2 reads LQKENI. The CDR3 region is CASSPGTRIDEQFF. The CDR3 DNA reads TGTGCCAGCTCACCCGGGACTAGGATCGATGAGCAGTTCTTC.

The table lists this clonotype with a few counts. The J gene is TRBJ1-5, the V gene TRBV19; D is possibly TRBD1 (6 bases). The CDR3 length is 14 residues. Trimming removed 5 bases from V and 7 bases from J, with 15 bases in between. Germline V CDR1 and CDR2: LNHDA, SQIVND (reference sequence). The chain's CDR3 is CASSFQTGGQPQHF. CDR3 DNA sequence: TGTGCCAGTAGTTTTCAGACAGGAGGACAGCCCCAGCATTTT.

The chain is built from TRBV5-1 and TRBJ1-6; tentatively, D is TRBD1 (5 bases). The germline CDR1 and CDR2 sequences are SGHRS and YFSETQ. The V and J ends lost 7 bases and 7 bases respectively, with 15 bases between them. The CDR3 length is 14 residues. For the CDR3, the DNA is TGCGCCAGCTCCCCCAGGGTGCAGAATTCACCCCTCCACTTT. The encoded protein is CASSPRVQNSPLHF. Filled out from reference TRBV5-1 and TRBJ1-6, the complete variable domain reads KAGVTQTPRYLIKTRGQQVTLSCSPISGHRSVSWYQQTPGQGLQFLFEYFSETQRNKGNFPGRFSGRQFSNSRSEMNVSTLELGDSALYLCASSPRVQNSPLHFGNGTRLTVT.

In its sample, this clonotype ranks as medium-sized. The V and J genes are TRBV29-1 and TRBJ2-3; maybe TRBD1 (5 bases). Trimming took off 6 bases at V and 0 bases at J, with 13 bases between the two ends. The CDR3 length is 14 residues. Germline V gives CDR1 SQVTM, CDR2 ANQGSEA. The CDR3 DNA is TGCAGCGTCCCTGACAGACCTAGCACAGATACGCAGTATTTT. Amino acids: CSVPDRPSTDTQYF.

This clonotype was counted only a few times. The rearrangement joins TRBV5-4 to TRBJ1-1; possible D gene TRBD1, 5 bases. Germline values: CDR1 SGHNT, CDR2 YYREEE (reference sequence). Trimming shortened V by 0 bases and J by 3 bases, and 21 bases separated the two germline ends. This CDR3 has 18 amino acids. CDR3 protein: CASSLAKGSGRRDTEAFF. DNA of the CDR3: TGTGCCAGCAGCTTGGCCAAAGGCTCAGGGCGGCGTGACACTGAAGCTTTCTTT.

This clonotype is medium-sized by share. V usage is TRBV29-1 and J usage is TRBJ1-6, with TRBD1 identical over 7 bases. J gave up 2 bases and V 6 bases, and 4 bases lay outside the gene matches. Germline CDR1 reads SQVTM; CDR2 reads ANQGSEA. The CDR3 extends over 14 amino acids. Here the CDR3 DNA reads TGCAGCGTCCTGACAGGGACCTATAATTCACCCCTCCACTTT. Residues: CSVLTGTYNSPLHF.

This clonotype rates as medium-sized (0.01 to 0.1%). The rearrangement links TRBV11-1 to TRBJ1-6; D might be TRBD1 (6 bases). The CDR3 runs to 13 residues. CDR1 and CDR2 from the germline V gene are SGHAT and FQDESV (reference sequence). V was shortened by 5 bases and J by 13 bases, with 15 bases between the two germline ends. CDR3 loop: CASSHAGVPPLHF. The CDR3 coding sequence is TGTGCCAGCAGCCACGCAGGGGTACCCCCCCTCCACTTT. Together with reference TRBV11-1 and TRBJ1-6, the CDR3 gives the full variable domain: EAEVAQSPRYKITEKSQAVAFWCDPISGHATLYWYRQILGQGPELLVQFQDESVVDDSQLPKDRFSAERLKGVDSTLKIQPAELGDSAMYLCASSHAGVPPLHFGNGTRLTVT.

The rearrangement links TRBV27 to TRBJ2-1; D is possibly TRBD2 (7 bases). Looked up from germline, CDR1 is MNHEY and CDR2 is SMNVEV (reference sequence). V dropped 8 bases and J dropped 8 bases, with 22 bases sitting between them. This CDR3 is 15 amino acids long. The CDR3 spells CASEPRRGGGYEQFF. The CDR3 DNA reads as TGTGCCAGCGAACCCAGGAGGGGGGGGGGCTATGAGCAGTTCTTC.

A word on this clonotype: This could be a read error, since a much larger clone is one nucleotide away. The V call is TRBV6-5, the J call TRBJ2-1; D may be TRBD2 (6 bases). Germline lookup yields CDR1 MNHEY and CDR2 SVGAGI. The CDR3 is made up of 15 amino acids. CDR3 in amino acids: CASSYSWRGNNERFF. Written as DNA, the CDR3 is TGTGCCAGCAGTTACTCGTGGCGGGGTAACAATGAGCGGTTCTTC.

The rearrangement links TRBV5-1 to TRBJ2-1; 10 positions match TRBD2. V was pared by 0 bases and J by 6 bases, with 6 bases of the junction left unmatched. There are 16 residues in the CDR3. In germline, CDR1 is SGHRS, CDR2 YFSETQ. CDR3 in amino acids: CASSLASGGVGNEQFF. CDR3 bases: TGCGCCAGCAGCTTGGCCAGCGGGGGGGTCGGCAATGAGCAGTTCTTC.

This clonotype was seen only a few times. The chain combines TRBV7-2 with TRBJ2-3; possibly TRBD1 for D (6 bases). V was shortened by 5 bases and J by 2 bases, with 11 bases between the two germline ends. The CDR3 has 14 residues. Germline CDR1 SGHTA, CDR2 FQGNSA. CDR3 sequence: CASSQMGHTDTQYF. The CDR3 coding sequence is TGTGCCAGCAGCCAAATGGGACACACAGATACGCAGTATTTT. Full variable domain (remainder filled in from reference TRBV7-2 and TRBJ2-3): GAGVSQSPSNKVTEKGKDVELRCDPISGHTALYWYRQSLGQGLEFLIYFQGNSAPDKSGLPSDRFSAERTGGSVSTLTIQRTQQEDSAVYLCASSQMGHTDTQYFGPGTRLTVL.